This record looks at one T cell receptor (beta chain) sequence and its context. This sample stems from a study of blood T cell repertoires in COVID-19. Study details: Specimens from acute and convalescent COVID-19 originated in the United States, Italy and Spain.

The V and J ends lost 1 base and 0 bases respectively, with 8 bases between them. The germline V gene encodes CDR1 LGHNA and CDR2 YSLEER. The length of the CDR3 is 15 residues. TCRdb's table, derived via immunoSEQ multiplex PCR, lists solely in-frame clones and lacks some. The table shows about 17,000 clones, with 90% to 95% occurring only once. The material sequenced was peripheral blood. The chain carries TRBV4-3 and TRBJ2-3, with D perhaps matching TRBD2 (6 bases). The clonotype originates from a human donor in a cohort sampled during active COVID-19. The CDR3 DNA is TGCGCCAGCAGCCAAGGACTAGGGAGCACAGATACGCAGTATTTT. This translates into CASSQGLGSTDTQYF.